Sequencing of this T cell receptor (beta chain) was carried out in a study of blood T cell repertoires in COVID-19. The protocol was immunoSEQ multiplex PCR, while the TCRdb copy is restricted to in-frame clones and leaves out a portion. The sample has 250,000 or so clones; more than 80% are singletons. Germline V gene sequence: CDR1 GTSNPN, CDR2 SVGIG (reference sequence). The CDR3 contains 13 residues. With 0 bases removed from V and 8 bases from J, the gap between germline ends came to 11 bases. This receptor was taken from a woman in her twenties or thirties with acute COVID-19. The sample was PBMCs or T cells enriched from blood (not recorded which). The J gene is TRBJ1-5, the V gene TRBV30; D may be TRBD1 (5 bases). The CDR3 here is CAWSVQGGKPQHF. In DNA, the CDR3 is TGTGCCTGGAGTGTTCAGGGAGGCAAGCCCCAGCATTTT.